This TCR beta chain was found in a study of T cell responses to AZD1222 COVID-19 vaccine. This CDR3 contains 17 residues. The germline V gene encodes CDR1 SGHRS and CDR2 YFSETQ. Trimming stripped 2 bases from V and 1 base from J, with 18 bases between. This table comes from immunoSEQ multiplex PCR, and its TCRdb copy is limited to in-frame clones, with some not included. This sample has some 130,000 clones, with roughly nine tenths found just once. The receptor's source is an adult in good health. The sample was peripheral blood, taken on day 0 of AZD1222 vaccination. The chain is built from TRBV5-1 and TRBJ1-1; maybe TRBD1 (6 bases). The CDR3 coding sequence is TGCGCCAGCAGCTTAAGGACAAGGGGGACGGGGAACACTGAAGCTTTCTTT. Translating it yields CASSLRTRGTGNTEAFF.